This T cell receptor beta chain appears in the sequencing data of a study of T cells after posttransplantation cyclophosphamide. Notes on the study in general: Donor CD8+ memory clones often dominated recipient blood repertoires at later times. Tissue-infiltrating T cells from skin or gut overlapped little with blood T cells.

Regarding this clone: The antigen remains undetermined.

Control samples came 1 year after myeloablative marrow transplants with methotrexate plus calcineurin inhibitor. Assay used: immunoSEQ multiplex PCR; TCRdb lists only in-frame clones, some missing. Of about 20,000 clones listed, around 87% are singletons. Trimming took 7 bases from V and 4 from J; bases not matched to a gene: 3. Germline CDR1 is SNHLY and CDR2 is FYNNEI. CDR3 length: 12 amino acids. This chain joins TRBV2 and TRBJ1-2, with 7 bases identical to TRBD1. Sequences were derived from PBMCs, sampled about 350 days after allogeneic stem cell transplant with calcineurin inhibitor and methotrexate. The source is a female patient aged 25-40 years who received an allogeneic stem cell transplant from an unrelated donor, was CMV-positive, and had acute and chronic GVHD. Some T cells may have come from the graft donor. This CDR3 is CASTRDSYGYTF. Here the CDR3 DNA reads TGTGCCAGCACCCGGGACAGCTATGGCTACACCTTC.